The 9 T cell receptor beta chains below were found in one sample sequenced in a study of shared clonotypes between healthy human individuals. Using immunoSEQ multiplex PCR, the repertoire was profiled, and TCRdb retains in-frame clones only, with some absent. The data hold approximately 600,000 clones, with 85% to 95% observed a single time. Positive CCR7 selection of CD45RO-negative cells yielded the naive CD8 cells, and terminally differentiated effector memory CD45RA+ cells were excluded. Sequencing input: naive CD8+ T cells sorted from blood. The receptors stem from a young woman in good health.

The rearrangement joins TRBV27 to TRBJ1-2, with a possible D match to TRBD1 (5 bases). Germline-derived CDR1 and CDR2 are MNHEY and SMNVEV (reference sequence). V lost 0 bases to trimming and J lost 6 bases, with 20 bases between them. This CDR3 region has 17 residues. The CDR3 DNA is TGTGCCAGCAGTTTATCGGCCCCGGGCGGCAGGGTGAATGGCTACACCTTC. It translates to CASSLSAPGGRVNGYTF.

Written as DNA, the CDR3 is TGTGCCAGTAGTATAGACGGCGGTGGGGCCACTGAAGCTTTCTTT. Translation gives CASSIDGGGATEAFF. The chain couples TRBV19 to TRBJ1-1; a weak D match, TRBD1 (5 bases). The germline V and J ends were trimmed by 0 bases and 4 bases, with 12 bases remaining between them. Looked up from germline, CDR1 is LNHDA and CDR2 is SQIVND (reference sequence). This CDR3 has 15 amino acids.

The chain recombines TRBV6-1 with TRBJ2-4; no definite D call. The V end was cut by 3 bases, the J end by 6 bases, with 15 bases between. The V gene's germline CDR1 is MNHNS and CDR2 SASEGT. The CDR3 contains 15 residues. The DNA for the CDR3 is TGTGCCAGCAGTGATCGGACGTCCGGAATAAACATTCAGTACTTC. Encoded protein: CASSDRTSGINIQYF.

V usage is TRBV4-1 and J usage is TRBJ2-6; 12 nucleotides agree with TRBD2. The CDR3 loop spans 18 amino acids. J gave up 2 bases and V 0 bases, and 2 bases lay outside the gene matches. In germline, CDR1 is MGHRA, CDR2 YSYEKL. Written as DNA, the CDR3 is TGCGCCAGCAGCCAAGATCTAGCGGGAGGGCCTGGGGCCAACGTCCTGACTTTC. Its protein product is CASSQDLAGGPGANVLTF.

The chain recombines TRBV5-1 with TRBJ1-2; a weak D match, TRBD1 (5 bases). Deletions cut 2 bases from V and 4 bases from J, with 12 bases between. This CDR3 comprises 14 residues. From germline, CDR1 is SGHRS and CDR2 YFSETQ. CDR3 sequence reads: CASSFRDSGYGYTF. CDR3 coding DNA: TGCGCCAGCAGCTTCCGGGACTCGGGCTATGGCTACACCTTC.

The rearrangement uses TRBV29-1 and TRBJ2-7; D unresolved. The germline V and J ends were trimmed by 5 bases and 0 bases, with 11 bases remaining between them. From germline, CDR1 is SQVTM and CDR2 ANQGSEA. There are 13 residues in the CDR3. The CDR3 DNA reads TGCAGCGTTTTGCAGGTAAACTCCTACGAGCAGTACTTC. It yields the protein CSVLQVNSYEQYF.

The chain carries TRBV10-2 and TRBJ2-7; 10 nucleotides match TRBD2. Trimming at V came to 2 bases and at J to 5 bases, leaving 6 bases not matched to a gene. Germline V lookup: CDR1 WSHSY, CDR2 SAAADI. The CDR3 sequence is 15 residues long. The chain's CDR3 is CASSEGAGGFHEQYF. The CDR3 DNA reads as TGCGCCAGCAGTGAGGGAGCGGGAGGGTTCCACGAGCAGTACTTC.

The rearrangement uses TRBV19 and TRBJ1-1, with D maybe TRBD1 (5 bases). V shed 9 bases and J shed 0 bases, with 8 bases lying between them. This CDR3 is 12 amino acids long. In germline, CDR1 is LNHDA, CDR2 SQIVND (reference sequence). The CDR3 DNA reads as TGTGCCAGCAGGGCAATGAACACTGAAGCTTTCTTT. It is translated as CASRAMNTEAFF.

This clone showed up just a few times. The chain employs TRBV14 and TRBJ1-1; D may be TRBD1 (6 bases). Trimming shortened V by 7 bases and J by 2 bases, and 14 bases separated the two germline ends. The CDR3 runs to 14 residues. CDR1 SGHDN and CDR2 FVKESK come from the germline V gene. The CDR3 loop is CASTRGGLNTEAFF. Written as DNA, the CDR3 is TGTGCCAGCACCCGAGGGGGTTTAAACACTGAAGCTTTCTTT. The full variable domain, in which reference TRBV14 and TRBJ1-1 provide the parts outside the CDR3, is EAGVTQFPSHSVIEKGQTVTLRCDPISGHDNLYWYRRVMGKEIKFLLHFVKESKQDESGMPNNRFLAERTGGTYSTLKVQPAELEDSGVYFCASTRGGLNTEAFFGQGTRLTVV.